These 28 T cell receptor beta chains originate from one sample sequenced in a study of T-cell reconstitution after alpha-beta-depleted transplantation in children. Preparation of the TCRbeta library involved a method that used unique molecular identifiers. TCRdb independently ran MiXCR on the PCR reads; one entry per CDR3 protein. The table records hundreds of thousands of distinct CDR3 sequences, 32% of them present only once. The specimen was PBMCs from the stem cell graft donor, collected from the stem cell graft. These TCRs come from a human donor who donated a stem cell graft to a child with aplastic anemia.

There are a few counts of this clonotype. The chain joins TRBV29-1 to TRBJ2-1; no clear D gene. Germline-derived CDR1 and CDR2 are SQVTM and ANQGSEA. CDR3 length: 10 residues. V was trimmed by 7 bases and J by 11 bases, leaving 12 bases between them. CDR3 sequence (DNA): TGCAGCGGCCTTTCTACTCAGCAGTTCTTC. Amino acids: CSGLSTQQFF.

The chain links TRBV6-5 to TRBJ2-5, with 7 bases that match TRBD2. The CDR3 consists of 16 residues. CDR1 is MNHEY, CDR2 SVGAGI, per germline. V trimming: 0 bases; J trimming: 7 bases; junction bases outside the gene matches: 11. The CDR3 loop reads CASSYSRSGQRGTQYF. The CDR3 nucleotides read TGTGCCAGCAGTTACTCGAGGTCAGGCCAGCGGGGGACCCAGTACTTC.

The rearrangement links TRBV7-9 to TRBJ2-1; possibly TRBD2 for D (5 bases). This CDR3 has 13 residues. Germline values: CDR1 SEHNR, CDR2 FQNEAQ (reference sequence). The V gene lost 4 bases and the J gene lost 7 bases, with 11 bases spanning the gap. The CDR3 coding sequence is TGTGCCAGCAGCTCGGACTTCCGAAATGAGCAGTTCTTC. This encodes CASSSDFRNEQFF. Using reference TRBV7-9 and TRBJ2-1 for the parts outside the CDR3, the full variable domain is DTGVSQNPRHKITKRGQNVTFRCDPISEHNRLYWYRQTLGQGPEFLTYFQNEAQLEKSRLLSDRFSAERPKGSFSTLEIQRTEQGDSAMYLCASSSDFRNEQFFGPGTRLTVL.

V gene TRBV9 combines with J gene TRBJ2-2; D call uncertain. CDR3 size: 13 residues. V lost 0 bases, J lost 6 bases, and 6 bases lay in between. Germline CDR1 SGDLS, CDR2 YYNGEE. Written as DNA, the CDR3 is TGTGCCAGCAGCGTAGGTCGGCCCGGGGAGCTGTTTTTT. This sequence encodes CASSVGRPGELFF.

This chain connects TRBV29-1 to TRBJ2-2; D gene uncertain. CDR1 is SQVTM and CDR2 is ANQGSEA in the germline V gene. The length of the CDR3 is 14 residues. Trimming pared 0 bases from V and 4 bases from J, leaving 9 bases between. The CDR3, as DNA: TGCAGCGTTGAAGAGGGTTTGGCCACCGGGGAGCTGTTTTTT. It encodes CSVEEGLATGELFF.

This chain links TRBV5-1 with TRBJ2-5; D is unclear. CDR1 is SGHRS, CDR2 YFSETQ, per germline. The CDR3 spans 14 residues. V was shortened by 3 bases and J by 5 bases, with 14 bases between the two germline ends. This CDR3 reads CASSSWSKIETQYF. CDR3 coding DNA: TGCGCCAGCAGCTCCTGGTCCAAGATTGAGACCCAGTACTTC.

This clonotype was observed many times. The V and J genes are TRBV20-1 and TRBJ2-1, with 11 positions matching TRBD1. The CDR3 spans 14 residues. Germline values: CDR1 DFQATT, CDR2 SNEGSKA (reference sequence). V was clipped by 3 bases and J by 11 bases; unmatched bases: 9. The CDR3 protein is CSARGTGQGDKQFF. DNA for the CDR3: TGCAGTGCTAGGGGGACGGGACAGGGGGACAAGCAGTTCTTC.

V usage is TRBV6-5 and J usage is TRBJ2-5, with a tentative D call TRBD2 (5 bases). The CDR3 is 15 residues long. From germline, CDR1 is MNHEY and CDR2 SVGAGI. Trimming removed 0 bases at V and 5 bases at J, with 13 bases between. The DNA for the CDR3 is TGTGCCAGCAGTTACTCGACGGCCACGGGGGAGACCCAGTACTTC. Translation gives CASSYSTATGETQYF.

V usage is TRBV11-2 and J usage is TRBJ2-1, with TRBD2 matching over 8 bases. Per the germline V gene, CDR1 is SGHAT and CDR2 is FQNNGV. The CDR3 has 16 residues. The trim removed 5 bases at V and 8 bases at J, leaving 14 bases unmatched. CDR3 nucleotides: TGTGCCAGCAGCCCAAGGCCCCCCGGACTAGCATATGAGCAGTTCTTC. This translates into CASSPRPPGLAYEQFF.

CDR3 region: CASSLDSGIPTGELFF. For the CDR3, the DNA is TGTGCCAGCAGCTTGGACAGCGGGATTCCCACCGGGGAGCTGTTTTTT. The chain couples TRBV5-6 to TRBJ2-2, with TRBD2 matching 7 bases. With V trimmed by 0 bases and J by 4 bases, 6 bases remained unmatched. The germline V gene encodes CDR1 SGHDT and CDR2 YYEEEE. The length of the CDR3 is 16 residues. Full variable domain (missing parts from reference TRBV5-6 and TRBJ2-2): DAGVTQSPTHLIKTRGQQVTLRCSPKSGHDTVSWYQQALGQGPQFIFQYYEEEERQRGNFPDRFSGHQFPNYSSELNVNALLLGDSALYLCASSLDSGIPTGELFFGEGSRLTVL.

The chain combines TRBV20-1 with TRBJ2-5; D gene ambiguous. Trimming shortened V by 0 bases and J by 4 bases, and 12 bases separated the two germline ends. CDR1 and CDR2 from the germline V gene are DFQATT and SNEGSKA (reference sequence). The CDR3 contains 14 residues. The CDR3 spells CSARDLGFGETQYF. CDR3 bases: TGCAGTGCTAGAGATCTGGGGTTCGGAGAGACCCAGTACTTC.

This clonotype has more than one count but fewer than ten. V usage is TRBV20-1 and J usage is TRBJ1-1; D is unresolved. From germline, CDR1 is DFQATT and CDR2 SNEGSKA (reference sequence). V was trimmed by 3 bases and J by 1 base, leaving 15 bases between them. This CDR3 is 15 amino acids long. This CDR3 reads CSASDPTGGNTEAFF. CDR3 nucleotides: TGCAGTGCTAGTGATCCGACTGGTGGGAACACTGAAGCTTTCTTT.

This clonotype turned up a few times. This chain uses TRBV5-1 with TRBJ2-5; 12 positions match TRBD2. J lost 0 bases, V lost 0 bases, and 3 bases had no gene match. The CDR3 runs 17 residues. Per germline, CDR1 SGHRS and CDR2 YFSETQ. CDR3 coding DNA: TGCGCCAGCAGCTTGGGACTAGCGGGAGCGGACCAAGAGACCCAGTACTTC. Its protein is CASSLGLAGADQETQYF.

The gene calls are TRBV5-1 and TRBJ2-3; D perhaps matches TRBD2 (6 bases). Germline CDR1 reads SGHRS; CDR2 reads YFSETQ. The CDR3 contains 13 residues. V dropped 1 base and J dropped 6 bases, with 9 bases sitting between them. CDR3 DNA sequence: TGCGCCAGCAGCTTGCGGCGGGGTGATACGCAGTATTTT. Translating gives CASSLRRGDTQYF.

V and J are TRBV25-1 and TRBJ1-1; 9 bases agree with TRBD1. The germline gives CDR1 MGHDK, CDR2 SYGVNS. V gave up 5 bases and J gave up 10 bases; unmatched junction bases: 5. This CDR3 has 12 amino acids. The CDR3 nucleotides read TGTGCCAGCAGTTCGCCGGGACAGGGAGCTTTCTTT. Protein: CASSSPGQGAFF.

The J gene is TRBJ2-7, the V gene TRBV4-3; TRBD2 aligns across 7 bases. With 3 bases clipped from V and 3 bases from J, the junction kept 8 bases outside the gene matches. This CDR3 comprises 15 residues. The germline V gene encodes CDR1 LGHNA and CDR2 YSLEER. The CDR3 loop reads CASSQNVRESYEQYF. The CDR3 nucleotides are TGCGCCAGCAGCCAGAACGTGCGGGAGAGCTACGAGCAGTACTTC.

This clonotype showed up just a few times. This rearrangement joins TRBV3-1 to TRBJ2-1; D may be TRBD1 (6 bases). Trimming took 4 bases from V and 0 from J, leaving 10 bases between them. This CDR3 region has 15 residues. Germline CDR1 is LGHDT and CDR2 is YNNKEL (reference sequence). Here the CDR3 reads CASSRWTVSYNEQFF. For the CDR3, the DNA is TGTGCCAGCAGCCGTTGGACAGTCTCCTACAATGAGCAGTTCTTC.

This chain connects TRBV18 to TRBJ1-3, with 8 positions matching TRBD1. The CDR3 spans 18 residues. Trimming removed 3 bases from V and 0 bases from J; junction bases left unmatched: 10. The germline gives CDR1 KGHSH, CDR2 LQKENI. DNA for the CDR3: TGTGCCAGCTCACCCGGACAGGGAACAGGGGGCTCTGGAAACACCATATATTTT. Encoded protein: CASSPGQGTGGSGNTIYF.

This clonotype was seen only once. This chain joins TRBV12-3 or TRBV12-4 and TRBJ1-6, with 7 nucleotides matching TRBD1. V lost 5 bases to trimming and J lost 3 bases; unmatched junction nucleotides: 4. The CDR3 length is 15 residues. Here the CDR3 reads CASSDRQGYNSPLHF. In DNA form, the CDR3 reads TGTGCCAGCAGTGACCGACAGGGCTATAATTCACCCCTCCACTTT.

The J gene is TRBJ2-1, the V gene TRBV6-1; 7 positions agree with TRBD2. CDR3 length equals 13 residues. Per germline, CDR1 MNHNS and CDR2 SASEGT. V was pared by 9 bases and J by 4 bases, with 6 bases of the junction left unmatched. The CDR3 loop reads CASVEGGYNEQFF. The CDR3 DNA reads TGTGCCAGTGTTGAGGGAGGGTACAATGAGCAGTTCTTC.

DNA of the CDR3: TGTGCCAGCAGTTGCAGACCCGGGACTCATTACGAGCAGTACTTC. Amino acids: CASSCRPGTHYEQYF. This chain links TRBV6-5 with TRBJ2-7, with D tentatively TRBD2 (6 bases). CDR1 and CDR2 (germline): MNHEY, SVGAGI. This CDR3 has 15 residues. Trimming removed 4 bases from V and 4 bases from J, with 17 bases in between.

V usage is TRBV7-2 and J usage is TRBJ2-2; a weak D match, TRBD1 (5 bases). CDR1 and CDR2 (germline): SGHTA, FQGNSA. The CDR3 is made up of 15 amino acids. V was clipped by 2 bases and J by 10 bases, with 17 bases between them. The CDR3 DNA reads TGTGCCAGCAGCTTATGGGGCACCCCAATCGAGGAGCTGTTTTTT. Translated: CASSLWGTPIEELFF.

The rearrangement links TRBV4-3 to TRBJ2-5, with 12 positions matching TRBD2. The CDR3 loop spans 15 amino acids. CDR1 is LGHNA, CDR2 YSLEER, per germline. V was clipped by 2 bases and J by 5 bases; unmatched bases: 3. The CDR3: CASSQRTSGMETQYF. CDR3 coding DNA: TGCGCCAGCAGCCAAAGGACTAGCGGGATGGAGACCCAGTACTTC.

This clonotype was detected only a few times. This rearrangement joins TRBV29-1 to TRBJ2-1; TRBD2 is a possible D gene (6 bases). Germline V gene lookup returns CDR1 SQVTM and CDR2 ANQGSEA. The germline V and J ends were trimmed by 1 base and 6 bases, with 19 bases remaining between them. The CDR3 is made up of 16 amino acids. The CDR3 DNA is TGCAGCGTTGAAGCCCCGCGGCGGAGGGCGGGCAATGAGCAGTTCTTC. Amino acid sequence: CSVEAPRRRAGNEQFF.

This clonotype was counted only a few times. V and J are TRBV4-2 and TRBJ2-6, with 10 bases lining up with TRBD1. J lost 0 bases, V lost 5 bases, and 4 bases had no gene match. Germline V gene sequence: CDR1 LGHNA, CDR2 YNFKEQ. This CDR3 is 17 amino acids long. The CDR3 spells CASSSGQGISGANVLTF. Written as DNA, the CDR3 is TGTGCCAGCAGCTCGGGACAGGGGATCTCTGGGGCCAACGTCCTGACTTTC.

The chain joins TRBV6-2 or TRBV6-3 to TRBJ1-5; D is possibly TRBD1 (6 bases). The germline CDR1 and CDR2 sequences are MNHEY and SVGEGT. The CDR3 is 15 amino acids. Trimming left V 5 bases short and J 0 bases short, with 11 bases between. This chain's CDR3 is CASSPTGFSNQPQHF. CDR3 coding DNA: TGTGCCAGCAGTCCCACAGGGTTTAGCAATCAGCCCCAGCATTTT.

This clonotype was seen only a few times. The chain links TRBV30 to TRBJ2-7, with TRBD2 matching 11 bases. V shed 4 bases, J shed 4 bases, and the junction held 9 bases outside the gene matches. The germline V gene encodes CDR1 GTSNPN and CDR2 SVGIG (reference sequence). The CDR3 length is 15 residues. The DNA for the CDR3 is TGTGCCTGGAAAATGTCTCGACTAGCGGGGTACGAGCAGTACTTC. Its translation is CAWKMSRLAGYEQYF.

There are a few counts of this clonotype. The rearrangement links TRBV5-5 to TRBJ2-2; unclear D gene. The V end was cut by 0 bases, the J end by 0 bases, with 6 bases between. This CDR3 contains 15 residues. Germline V gives CDR1 SGHKS, CDR2 YYEKEE (reference sequence). In nucleotides, the CDR3 is TGTGCCAGCAGCTTGGCCAGGTCGAACACCGGGGAGCTGTTTTTT. Translating it yields CASSLARSNTGELFF.